This is a list of T cell receptor beta chains from one sample in a study of blood T cell repertoires in COVID-19. The repertoire was sequenced with immunoSEQ multiplex PCR; TCRdb's copy has only in-frame clones and lacks some. This table holds over 200,000 clones, about four fifths found once. The specimen sequenced was PBMCs or T cells enriched from blood (not recorded which). All receptors derive from a man between 60 and 75 years old who had recovered from COVID-19. The CDR3 runs from the conserved cysteine through the conserved F or W. D genes are given only for firm matches. The size field is filled for only some rows; it gives once, few, many or a size class.

v_gene	abundance	d_gene	j_gene	CDR3nt	CDR3aa
TRBV7-2	.	.	TRBJ1-2	TGTGCCAGCAGCCTATACAGTTATGGCTACACCTTC	CASSLYSYGYTF
TRBV4-2	.	.	TRBJ1-2	TGTGCCAGCAGCCAAGACGAGGGCAATGGCTACACCTTC	CASSQDEGNGYTF
TRBV6-5	.	.	TRBJ1-2	TGTGCCAGCAAGAGGCCCGGGGAGAACTATGGCTACACCTTC	CASKRPGENYGYTF
TRBV5-1	.	TRBD1	TRBJ1-5	TGCGCCAGCAGCTCAGGACAGGGAAATCAGCCCCAGCATTTT	CASSSGQGNQPQHF
TRBV7-9	.	.	TRBJ2-1	TGTGCCAGCTTCGGGGGGCTGACCTACAATGAGCAGTTCTTC	CASFGGLTYNEQFF
TRBV7-8	once	TRBD2	TRBJ2-3	TGTGCCAGCAGCTTAGTTACTAGCGGGGTGTTTGATACGCAGTATTTT	CASSLVTSGVFDTQYF
TRBV6-2/TRBV6-3	.	.	TRBJ2-5	TGTGCCAGCAGTTACCTCGAGACCCAGTACTTC	CASSYLETQYF
TRBV5-6	.	.	TRBJ2-2	TGTGCCAGCAGCTTGGGGGGGCGAATCACCGGGGAGCTGTTTTTT	CASSLGGRITGELFF
TRBV5-3	.	.	TRBJ1-5	TGTGCCAGAAGCAAGCGAAAAAATCAGCCCCAGCATTTT	CARSKRKNQPQHF
TRBV2	.	TRBD2	TRBJ2-1	TGTGCCAGCAGTGAAACTAGCGGGGGTTGGAAGCAGTTCTTC	CASSETSGGWKQFF
TRBV12-5	many	.	TRBJ2-2	TGTGCTAGTGGTTTGGGTTTAGCCACCGGGGAGCTGTTTTTT	CASGLGLATGELFF
TRBV11-3	.	.	TRBJ2-7	TGTGCCAGCAGCTTAGGGGGCAACTCCTACGAGCAGTACTTC	CASSLGGNSYEQYF
TRBV24-1	.	.	TRBJ2-2	TGTGCCACCAGTGATTTGCAACTGCGTGGCGGGGAGCTGTTTTTT	CATSDLQLRGGELFF
TRBV18	.	.	TRBJ2-1	TGTGCCAGCTCACCACCTCCGACAGTCTACAATGAGCAGTTCTTC	CASSPPPTVYNEQFF
TRBV5-1	.	.	TRBJ1-2	TGCGCCAGCAGCTTGGAGGGACCGGGAGTGGGCGGCTACACCTTC	CASSLEGPGVGGYTF
TRBV5-6	.	.	TRBJ1-6	TGTGCCAGCAGCTTGAATTTGGGCCAGGCAAATTCACCCCTCCACTTT	CASSLNLGQANSPLHF
TRBV4-3	.	.	TRBJ2-6	TGCGCCAGCAGCCAAGATAGGGGTGGGGCCAACGTCCTGACTTTC	CASSQDRGGANVLTF
TRBV24-1	.	.	TRBJ2-5	TGTGCCACCAGTCACCCAGGGAATGCGGAGACCCAGTACTTC	CATSHPGNAETQYF
TRBV11-2	once	TRBD1	TRBJ2-7	TGTGCCAGCAGCATCGGGACAGCAAAATTCTACGAGCAGTACTTC	CASSIGTAKFYEQYF
TRBV7-9	.	.	TRBJ2-3	TGTGCCAGCAGCCACACAGATACGCAGTATTTT	CASSHTDTQYF
TRBV2	few	TRBD1	TRBJ1-1	TGTGCCAGCAGTGGTGGACAGGGGGACACTGAAGCTTTCTTT	CASSGGQGDTEAFF
TRBV4-2	.	TRBD1	TRBJ2-5	TGTGCCAGCAGCCAAGATTGGTCAGGGGGTCTGGGGACCCAGTACTTC	CASSQDWSGGLGTQYF
TRBV29-1	.	TRBD1	TRBJ1-5	TGCAGCGTTAAGGCAGCAGGGGGACAGCCCCAGCATTTT	CSVKAAGGQPQHF
TRBV7-2	few	TRBD1	TRBJ1-1	TGTGCCAGCAGCACACGACAGGGATCGGGAACTGAAGCTTTCTTT	CASSTRQGSGTEAFF
TRBV30	once	TRBD1	TRBJ1-5	TGTGCCTGGATCAGACAGGGGAGTTGCAATCAGCCCCAGCATTTT	CAWIRQGSCNQPQHF
TRBV5-6	.	TRBD2	TRBJ2-2	TGTGCCAGCAGCGCCCTACTAGCGGGGGTCAACACCGGGGAGCTGTTTTTT	CASSALLAGVNTGELFF
TRBV11-2	once	TRBD1	TRBJ2-7	TGTGCCAGCAGCTTGCCCGGGACAGGGGGAATCGAGCAGTACTTC	CASSLPGTGGIEQYF
TRBV11-2	.	.	TRBJ2-5	TGTGCCAGCAGCAGAGAAACGAGAGGCAGGACCCAGTACTTC	CASSRETRGRTQYF
TRBV28	.	TRBD1	TRBJ2-7	TGTGCCAGCGGAAAGGGACAGACTTACTCCTACGAGCAGTACTTC	CASGKGQTYSYEQYF
TRBV3-1/TRBV3-2	.	TRBD1	TRBJ1-5	TGTGCCAGCAGCCAAGACCGTAAAACAGGGGGCTATCAGCCCCAGCATTTT	CASSQDRKTGGYQPQHF
TRBV19	.	TRBD2	TRBJ2-7	TGTGCCAGTAGTATAGATTCTCCCGGTTTCAGCGGGGGTTACGAGCAGTACTTC	CASSIDSPGFSGGYEQYF
TRBV7-2	few	.	TRBJ1-1	TGTGCCAGCACCCAGGATGAAGCTTTCTTT	CASTQDEAFF
TRBV7-9	.	.	TRBJ1-5	TGTGCCAGCAGCGACCCCGGGGTTGGCAATCAGCCCCAGCATTTT	CASSDPGVGNQPQHF
TRBV20-1	.	.	TRBJ2-3	TGCAGTGCGAGTACTAGGGTCGTCGATACGCAGTATTTT	CSASTRVVDTQYF
TRBV6-5	.	TRBD1	TRBJ2-1	TGTGCCAGCAGTTATATCTGGGACAGGGGGAGCAATGAGCAGTTCTTC	CASSYIWDRGSNEQFF
TRBV19	.	TRBD1	TRBJ1-5	TGTGCCAGTAGTCCTCCCTTACAGGGGGGGAGTCAGCCCCAGCATTTT	CASSPPLQGGSQPQHF
TRBV18	.	TRBD1	TRBJ1-1	TGTGCCAGCTCACGAGGGACAGAGCAGAACACTGAAGCTTTCTTT	CASSRGTEQNTEAFF
TRBV12-3/TRBV12-4	once	.	TRBJ1-1	TGTGCCAGCAGTTTGGGGGGGGAAGCTTTCTTT	CASSLGGEAFF
TRBV29-1	once	TRBD2	TRBJ2-1	TGCAGCGTCGCGGGACTAGCGGAGCAGTTCTTC	CSVAGLAEQFF
TRBV7-8	.	.	TRBJ1-1	TGTGCCAGCAGCTTAGAGGCGTGGGCAGGGCAGAACACTGAAGCTTTCTTT	CASSLEAWAGQNTEAFF
TRBV27	.	TRBD1	TRBJ2-5	TGTGCCAGCGGGATGAACAGGGGAGAGACCCAGTACTTC	CASGMNRGETQYF